The clone carrying this T cell receptor beta chain has only a few counts. Its specificity is not known. This sample stems from a study of cytomegalovirus exposure and HLA in healthy donors. Study outcomes and limitations: There were 164 TCR beta chains listed as cytomegalovirus-associated.

PCR primers comprised 60 Vbeta and 13 Jbeta primers. Sequencing was performed with immunoSEQ multiplex PCR; in TCRdb, only in-frame clones are kept and a portion is missing. Found here are about 42,000 clones, 50% to 55% of them singletons; the top ten hold around 10%. With 3 bases clipped from V and 4 bases from J, the junction kept 14 bases outside the gene matches. The length of the CDR3 is 18 residues. Germline values: CDR1 SGHAT, CDR2 FQNNGV. The sequencing input was PBMCs. This receptor was obtained from a human donor in good health. The rearrangement links TRBV11-2 to TRBJ2-7; 11 nucleotides match TRBD2. CDR3 sequence: CASSLDRKIAGGPYEQYF. CDR3 nucleotide sequence: TGTGCCAGCAGCTTGGACAGGAAAATAGCGGGAGGGCCATACGAGCAGTACTTC.